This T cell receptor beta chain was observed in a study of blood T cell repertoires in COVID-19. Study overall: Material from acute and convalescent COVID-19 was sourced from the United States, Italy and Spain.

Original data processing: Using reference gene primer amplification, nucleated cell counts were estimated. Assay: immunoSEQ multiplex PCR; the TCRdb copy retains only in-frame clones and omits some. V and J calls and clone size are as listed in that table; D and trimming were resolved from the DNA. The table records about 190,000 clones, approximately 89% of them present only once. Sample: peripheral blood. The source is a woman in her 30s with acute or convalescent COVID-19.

The CDR3 is CASSPSWDYGGGDTQYF. Here the CDR3 DNA reads TGCGCCAGCAGCCCGAGCTGGGACTACGGGGGGGGAGATACGCAGTATTTT. The chain combines TRBV4-1 with TRBJ2-3; TRBD2 aligns across 8 bases. Looked up from germline, CDR1 is MGHRA and CDR2 is YSYEKL. Trimming removed 4 bases from V and 5 bases from J; junction bases left unmatched: 14. The CDR3 is 17 amino acids.